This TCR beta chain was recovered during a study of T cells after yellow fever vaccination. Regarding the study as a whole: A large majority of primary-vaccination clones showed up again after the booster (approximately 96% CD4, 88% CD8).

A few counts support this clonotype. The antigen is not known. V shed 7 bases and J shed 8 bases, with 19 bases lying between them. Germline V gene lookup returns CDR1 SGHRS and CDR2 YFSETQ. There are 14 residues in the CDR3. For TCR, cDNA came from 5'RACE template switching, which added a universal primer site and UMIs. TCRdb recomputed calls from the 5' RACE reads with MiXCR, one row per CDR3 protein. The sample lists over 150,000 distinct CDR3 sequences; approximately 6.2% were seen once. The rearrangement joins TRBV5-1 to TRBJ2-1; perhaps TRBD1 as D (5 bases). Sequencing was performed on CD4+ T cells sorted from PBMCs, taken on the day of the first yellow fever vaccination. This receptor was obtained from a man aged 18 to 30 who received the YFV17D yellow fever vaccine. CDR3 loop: CASLRGSDGHEQFF. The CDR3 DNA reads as TGCGCCAGCCTAAGGGGATCTGATGGGCATGAGCAGTTCTTC.